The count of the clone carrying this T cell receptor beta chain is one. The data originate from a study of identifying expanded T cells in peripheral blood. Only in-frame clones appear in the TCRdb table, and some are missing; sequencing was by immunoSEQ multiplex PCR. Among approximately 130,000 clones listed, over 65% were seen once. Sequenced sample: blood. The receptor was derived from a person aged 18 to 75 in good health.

The CDR3 region is CASSLSPGMLSWEKLFF. DNA of the CDR3: TGTGCCAGCAGCTTATCGCCAGGGATGCTTTCGTGGGAAAAACTGTTTTTT. This sequence joins TRBV7-8 and TRBJ1-4, with D possibly being TRBD1 (5 bases). In germline, CDR1 is SGHVS, CDR2 FQNEAQ. V was pared by 2 bases and J by 8 bases, with 21 bases between. The CDR3 has 17 residues.